This is a list of T cell receptor beta chains from one sample in a study of T cell responses to AZD1222 COVID-19 vaccine. Generated by immunoSEQ multiplex PCR, the TCRdb table keeps only in-frame clones and is missing some. The data show about 190,000 clones, with around 90% seen just once and roughly 0.99% held by the top ten. Source: peripheral blood, taken on day 0 of AZD1222 vaccination. Receptors were obtained from an adult in good health. Each CDR3 is given with its conserved first and last residue. Fields, in order: J gene, V gene, clone size, CDR3 length, D gene, CDR3 DNA, CDR3 protein. D genes are given only for firm matches. Some rows mark clone size as missing; the rest say once, few, many or name a class of expanded clone.

J gene: TRBJ1-2
V gene: TRBV29-1
clone size: -
CDR3 length: 15
D gene: -
CDR3 DNA: TGCAGCGTTGAGGATCTCAACCAAATTAACTATGGCTACACCTTC
CDR3 protein: CSVEDLNQINYGYTF

J gene: TRBJ1-5
V gene: TRBV6-5
clone size: -
CDR3 length: 16
D gene: -
CDR3 DNA: TGTGCCAGCAGTTACGTAATCCGGGACAGCAATCAGCCCCAGCATTTT
CDR3 protein: CASSYVIRDSNQPQHF

J gene: TRBJ2-7
V gene: TRBV19
clone size: -
CDR3 length: 11
D gene: -
CDR3 DNA: TGTGCCAGTAGGGGTAGTTACGAGCAGTACTTC
CDR3 protein: CASRGSYEQYF

J gene: TRBJ2-2
V gene: TRBV27
clone size: -
CDR3 length: 16
D gene: TRBD1
CDR3 DNA: TGTGCCAGCAGGGTCGCAGGGGGCGCGTTCGGCGGGGAGCTGTTTTTT
CDR3 protein: CASRVAGGAFGGELFF

J gene: TRBJ2-1
V gene: TRBV7-9
clone size: -
CDR3 length: 17
D gene: TRBD2
CDR3 DNA: TGTGCCAGCAGCCTCGGGACTAGCGGGGGCACCTACAATGAGCAGTTCTTC
CDR3 protein: CASSLGTSGGTYNEQFF

J gene: TRBJ2-1
V gene: TRBV3-1/TRBV3-2
clone size: -
CDR3 length: 13
D gene: -
CDR3 DNA: TGTGCCAGCAGCCAAGTTCCAGTCCATGAGCAGTTCTTC
CDR3 protein: CASSQVPVHEQFF

J gene: TRBJ2-3
V gene: TRBV25-1
clone size: -
CDR3 length: 14
D gene: -
CDR3 DNA: TGTGCCAGCAGTGAATTCGTAGTTTCAGATACGCAGTATTTT
CDR3 protein: CASSEFVVSDTQYF

J gene: TRBJ2-5
V gene: TRBV7-6
clone size: few
CDR3 length: 16
D gene: -
CDR3 DNA: TGTGCCAGCAGCTTAATATTTCGGGCAGGTCAAGAGACCCAGTACTTC
CDR3 protein: CASSLIFRAGQETQYF

J gene: TRBJ2-1
V gene: TRBV18
clone size: -
CDR3 length: 15
D gene: -
CDR3 DNA: TGTGCCAGCTCACCACAGGGGGGCTCCTACAATGAGCAGTTCTTC
CDR3 protein: CASSPQGGSYNEQFF

J gene: TRBJ2-7
V gene: TRBV19
clone size: -
CDR3 length: 13
D gene: TRBD1
CDR3 DNA: TGTGCCAGTAGTGGACAGGGGGCGGAAGCGCAGTACTTC
CDR3 protein: CASSGQGAEAQYF

J gene: TRBJ1-4
V gene: TRBV2
clone size: few
CDR3 length: 16
D gene: TRBD1
CDR3 DNA: TGTGCCAGCAGGGACAGGGTAAACACCGTCCGGGAAAAACTGTTTTTT
CDR3 protein: CASRDRVNTVREKLFF

J gene: TRBJ1-2
V gene: TRBV10-3
clone size: -
CDR3 length: 14
D gene: TRBD1
CDR3 DNA: TGTGCCATCAGGAACAGGGGGCAAGACTATGGCTACACCTTC
CDR3 protein: CAIRNRGQDYGYTF

J gene: TRBJ1-1
V gene: TRBV6-5
clone size: -
CDR3 length: 14
D gene: -
CDR3 DNA: TGTGCCAGCAATCCCGACAGAGGGGACACTGAAGCTTTCTTT
CDR3 protein: CASNPDRGDTEAFF

J gene: TRBJ1-4
V gene: TRBV19
clone size: few
CDR3 length: 13
D gene: -
CDR3 DNA: TGTGCCAGTAGTATAAACATGGGTGAAAAACTGTTTTTT
CDR3 protein: CASSINMGEKLFF

J gene: TRBJ2-1
V gene: TRBV29-1
clone size: -
CDR3 length: 12
D gene: -
CDR3 DNA: TGCAGCGTTGACTTGGACCGCAATGAGCAGTTCTTC
CDR3 protein: CSVDLDRNEQFF

J gene: TRBJ2-7
V gene: TRBV10-1
clone size: -
CDR3 length: 14
D gene: -
CDR3 DNA: TGCGCCAGCAGGGGCCAGGCAACAACTTACGAGCAGTACTTC
CDR3 protein: CASRGQATTYEQYF

J gene: TRBJ2-7
V gene: TRBV7-3
clone size: -
CDR3 length: 18
D gene: TRBD2
CDR3 DNA: TGTGCCAGCAGCTTTTACCATCGGACTAGCGAGAACTCCTACGAGCAGTACTTC
CDR3 protein: CASSFYHRTSENSYEQYF

J gene: TRBJ2-3
V gene: TRBV7-2
clone size: -
CDR3 length: 16
D gene: TRBD2
CDR3 DNA: TGTGCCAGCAGCTTACTAGCGGGGGGGCCGGAAGATACGCAGTATTTT
CDR3 protein: CASSLLAGGPEDTQYF

J gene: TRBJ2-1
V gene: TRBV28
clone size: -
CDR3 length: 15
D gene: TRBD2
CDR3 DNA: TGTGCCAGCTGGAGGACTAGCGGGAGGAGCGATGAGCAGTTCTTC
CDR3 protein: CASWRTSGRSDEQFF

J gene: TRBJ2-2
V gene: TRBV24-1
clone size: -
CDR3 length: 17
D gene: -
CDR3 DNA: TGTGCCACCAGTGATTTTTACGGGAGTGGGGACACCGGGGAGCTGTTTTTT
CDR3 protein: CATSDFYGSGDTGELFF

J gene: TRBJ2-5
V gene: TRBV5-1
clone size: -
CDR3 length: 17
D gene: TRBD1
CDR3 DNA: TGCGCCAGCAGCGACCAACCCGGACAGGTGCCACAAGAGACCCAGTACTTC
CDR3 protein: CASSDQPGQVPQETQYF

J gene: TRBJ2-7
V gene: TRBV6-5
clone size: -
CDR3 length: 13
D gene: TRBD1
CDR3 DNA: TGTGCCAGCCGCTCTGGGACAGGCGACGAGCAGTACTTC
CDR3 protein: CASRSGTGDEQYF

J gene: TRBJ2-6
V gene: TRBV6-5
clone size: -
CDR3 length: 15
D gene: -
CDR3 DNA: TGTGCCAGCAGTTACGAGCGCTCTGGGGCCAACGTCCTGACTTTC
CDR3 protein: CASSYERSGANVLTF

J gene: TRBJ2-3
V gene: TRBV7-9
clone size: once
CDR3 length: 17
D gene: TRBD1
CDR3 DNA: TGTGCCAGCAGCTTAGGTGACAGGGTAGTTGGGACAGATACGCAGTATTTT
CDR3 protein: CASSLGDRVVGTDTQYF

J gene: TRBJ2-3
V gene: TRBV11-3
clone size: -
CDR3 length: 15
D gene: -
CDR3 DNA: TGTGCCAGCAGCTTAGCAGCGGCTAGCACAGATACGCAGTATTTT
CDR3 protein: CASSLAAASTDTQYF

J gene: TRBJ2-1
V gene: TRBV20-1
clone size: -
CDR3 length: 14
D gene: TRBD2
CDR3 DNA: TGCAGTGCTAGTAAGGCTAGCGGGGACAATGAGCAGTTCTTC
CDR3 protein: CSASKASGDNEQFF

J gene: TRBJ1-2
V gene: TRBV18
clone size: once
CDR3 length: 13
D gene: -
CDR3 DNA: TGTGCCAGCTCACCCGGGGGCGACTATGGCTACACCTTC
CDR3 protein: CASSPGGDYGYTF

J gene: TRBJ1-1
V gene: TRBV29-1
clone size: once
CDR3 length: 13
D gene: TRBD1
CDR3 DNA: TGCAGCGTTGTACTCGACAGGGCGGGTGAAGCTTTCTTT
CDR3 protein: CSVVLDRAGEAFF

J gene: TRBJ2-7
V gene: TRBV20-1
clone size: -
CDR3 length: 13
D gene: -
CDR3 DNA: TGCAGTGCTAGTAACCAGGGTGCGTACGAGCAGTACTTC
CDR3 protein: CSASNQGAYEQYF

J gene: TRBJ2-5
V gene: TRBV12-3/TRBV12-4
clone size: -
CDR3 length: 13
D gene: -
CDR3 DNA: TGTGCCAGCAGTATGCTGTTGGGGGAGACCCAGTACTTC
CDR3 protein: CASSMLLGETQYF

J gene: TRBJ2-3
V gene: TRBV5-1
clone size: -
CDR3 length: 14
D gene: TRBD2
CDR3 DNA: TGCGCCAGCAACCCGACTAGCGGAGGCAGTACGCAGTATTTT
CDR3 protein: CASNPTSGGSTQYF

J gene: TRBJ2-7
V gene: TRBV29-1
clone size: -
CDR3 length: 14
D gene: TRBD1
CDR3 DNA: TGCAGCGTTGGTAGACAGGGCCCGCCCTACGAGCAGTACTTC
CDR3 protein: CSVGRQGPPYEQYF

J gene: TRBJ2-7
V gene: TRBV28
clone size: -
CDR3 length: 14
D gene: -
CDR3 DNA: TGTGCCAGCAGCCCGGACGGGAGCTCCTACGAGCAGTACTTC
CDR3 protein: CASSPDGSSYEQYF